The present TCR beta chain was sequenced within a study of blood T cell repertoires in COVID-19. Background on the study: COVID-19 samples from acute and convalescent phases originated in the United States, Italy and Spain. The cDNA or gDNA used as material had been derived from T cells, B-cell-depleted T cells, or PBMCs.

The length of the CDR3 is 13 residues. V lost 7 bases and J lost 0, with 9 bases in between. Germline V gene sequence: CDR1 SNHLY, CDR2 FYNNEI. Original methodology: Counts of nucleated cells, estimated from reference gene primer amplification, were obtained. Only in-frame clones appear in the TCRdb table, and some are missing; sequencing was by immunoSEQ multiplex PCR. V and J calls and clone size come straight from that table; D and trimming were deduced from the DNA. The table records some 380,000 clones, around 84% of them present only once. The sequence came from a human donor with acute or convalescent COVID-19. The donor label of this sample is uncertain. Material: peripheral blood. V usage is TRBV2 and J usage is TRBJ1-1; D unresolved. CDR3 nucleotide sequence: TGTGCCAGCAAGAGACAAATGAACACTGAAGCTTTCTTT. Translation gives CASKRQMNTEAFF. Complete variable domain (other parts from reference TRBV2 and TRBJ1-1): EPEVTQTPSHQVTQMGQEVILRCVPISNHLYFYWYRQILGQKVEFLVSFYNNEISEKSEIFDDQFSVERPDGSNFTLKIRSTKLEDSAMYFCASKRQMNTEAFFGQGTRLTVV.